This T cell receptor (beta chain) originates from a study of blood T cell repertoires in COVID-19. Whole-study context: Samples taken during acute and convalescent COVID-19 were collected in the United States, Italy and Spain. T cells, B-cell-depleted T cells, or PBMCs provided the cDNA or gDNA that served as material.

As handled by the study authors: It was from reference gene primer amplification that nucleated cell counts were estimated. TCRdb keeps only in-frame clones here, not all; method: immunoSEQ multiplex PCR. For V, J and clone size, that table is used; D and trimming come from the DNA. This sample carries about 260,000 clones, around 90% of them seen once, and the ten largest clones take 2.2%. This clone was detected only once. V was clipped by 2 bases and J by 6 bases, with 11 bases between them. CDR1 and CDR2 (germline): MDHEN, SYDVKM. The CDR3 is 13 amino acids. The receptor's source is a woman between 45 and 60 years old who had recovered from COVID-19. The gene calls are TRBV28 and TRBJ2-7, with D possibly being TRBD1 (5 bases). Sequenced input: peripheral blood. CDR3 amino acids: CASSLVPRGEQYF. CDR3 DNA sequence: TGTGCCAGCAGTTTAGTACCTAGGGGCGAGCAGTACTTC. The full variable domain, in which reference TRBV28 and TRBJ2-7 provide the parts outside the CDR3, is DVKVTQSSRYLVKRTGEKVFLECVQDMDHENMFWYRQDPGLGLRLIYFSYDVKMKEKGDIPEGYSVSREKKERFSLILESASTNQTSMYLCASSLVPRGEQYFGPGTRLTVT.